The 9 T cell receptor beta chains below all came from one sample that was sequenced in a study of CD8 T cells in Susac syndrome. Random hexamers were used to reverse transcribe about 0.5 to 1 ug of RNA. TCRdb called the immunoSEQ multiplex PCR reads again in MiXCR, with one record for every CDR3 protein. Of a few hundred thousand distinct CDR3 sequences detected, about 91% appear once; the ten largest clones hold around 0.18%. Sequencing was carried out using CD8+ T cells from PBMCs. The receptors were sampled from a human donor with multiple sclerosis.

The chain is built from TRBV15 and TRBJ1-3; D remains unclear. Germline V gene lookup returns CDR1 LNHNV and CDR2 YYDKDF (reference sequence). The CDR3 has 14 residues. Trimming took 6 bases from V and 7 from J, leaving 16 bases between them. CDR3 sequence reads: CATRMDRGANTIYF. The CDR3 DNA reads as TGTGCCACCAGAATGGACCGCGGAGCGAACACCATATATTTT.

This chain joins TRBV18 and TRBJ2-1, with 7 bases that match TRBD1. Germline loops: CDR1 KGHSH, CDR2 LQKENI. V gave up 5 bases and J gave up 0 bases; unmatched junction bases: 19. The CDR3 has 20 residues. CDR3 loop: CASSATGTAKPIASYNEQFF. The CDR3, as DNA: TGTGCCAGCTCAGCAACCGGGACAGCTAAACCCATAGCCTCCTACAATGAGCAGTTCTTC.

The gene calls are TRBV5-1 and TRBJ2-7; weak D call: TRBD1 (6 bases). The V gene's germline CDR1 is SGHRS and CDR2 YFSETQ. CDR3 length: 16 amino acids. Trimming stripped 0 bases from V and 3 bases from J, with 16 bases between. The chain's CDR3 is CASSLETGFSIYEQYF. The CDR3 DNA sequence: TGCGCCAGCAGCTTGGAAACAGGGTTCTCGATCTACGAGCAGTACTTC.

The chain is built from TRBV7-9 and TRBJ2-7; D gene ambiguous. Deletions cut 5 bases from V and 8 bases from J, with 19 bases between. This CDR3 is built from 14 residues. Germline lookup yields CDR1 SEHNR and CDR2 FQNEAQ (reference sequence). The CDR3 loop reads CASSTSAQAFQQYF. CDR3 nucleotide sequence: TGTGCCAGCAGCACCTCTGCTCAGGCTTTCCAGCAGTACTTC.

The chain couples TRBV6-2 or TRBV6-3 to TRBJ1-1; the D gene is possibly TRBD1 (5 bases). The CDR3 loop spans 15 amino acids. Germline V lookup: CDR1 MNHEY, CDR2 SVGEGT. V lost 7 bases, J lost 5 bases, and 20 bases lay in between. The CDR3 bases are TGTGCCAGCACCCACTTTCCCGGGGGAGGGACTGAAGCTTTCTTT. This gives the protein CASTHFPGGGTEAFF.

The rearrangement uses TRBV27 and TRBJ1-5; 7 positions agree with TRBD1. CDR1 and CDR2 (germline): MNHEY, SMNVEV (reference sequence). The CDR3 consists of 14 residues. V was clipped by 5 bases and J by 7 bases; unmatched bases: 8. The CDR3 sequence is CASSARGGFQPQHF. The CDR3 DNA reads TGTGCCAGCAGTGCACGAGGGGGCTTCCAGCCCCAGCATTTT.

This clonotype was counted a single time. In DNA, the CDR3 is TGTGCCACCAGCAGAGTAGGTGGGACTAGCGGGAGGGCCGGGGACAATGAGCAGTTCTTC. This codes for CATSRVGGTSGRAGDNEQFF. The V call is TRBV15, the J call TRBJ2-1; 16 bases line up with TRBD2. CDR1 and CDR2 (germline): LNHNV, YYDKDF (reference sequence). V gave up 1 base and J gave up 5 bases; unmatched junction bases: 11. CDR3 length equals 20 residues.

The rearrangement links TRBV29-1 to TRBJ2-1; no definite D call. Germline V gene sequence: CDR1 SQVTM, CDR2 ANQGSEA. The ends were cut back, 3 bases at V and 7 bases at J, with 7 bases in the middle. The CDR3 has 11 amino acids. The CDR3 loop reads CSVDFDNEQFF. CDR3 DNA: TGCAGCGTTGATTTTGATAATGAGCAGTTCTTC.

The count of this clonotype is one. The chain recombines TRBV7-2 with TRBJ2-7; D perhaps matches TRBD1 (6 bases). Trimming removed 0 bases at V and 3 bases at J, with 9 bases between. The CDR3 covers 14 residues. Germline loops: CDR1 SGHTA, CDR2 FQGNSA. The CDR3 coding sequence is TGTGCCAGCAGCTTAGCCCCAGGGGTCTACGAGCAGTACTTC. Encoded protein: CASSLAPGVYEQYF. The variable domain in full, with the rest retrieved from reference TRBV7-2 and TRBJ2-7, is GAGVSQSPSNKVTEKGKDVELRCDPISGHTALYWYRQSLGQGLEFLIYFQGNSAPDKSGLPSDRFSAERTGGSVSTLTIQRTQQEDSAVYLCASSLAPGVYEQYFGPGTRLTVT.